This T cell receptor (beta chain) was sequenced for a study of cytomegalovirus exposure and HLA in healthy donors. This PCR relied on a set of 60 Vbeta primers and 13 Jbeta primers. The method was immunoSEQ multiplex PCR; TCRdb's version includes in-frame clones alone and lacks a portion of them. The profile shows approximately 100,000 clones, 9.4% of them singletons. With regard to this clone: Its antigen is not known.

The germline V and J ends were trimmed by 6 bases and 2 bases, with 5 bases remaining between them. Germline-derived CDR1 and CDR2 are ENHRY and SYGVKD. The CDR3 covers 11 residues. Overall study findings and caveats: Investigators reported about 160 TCR beta chains as tied to cytomegalovirus.

The clonotype originates from a man aged 50 to 59 in good health and CMV-seropositive. This rearrangement joins TRBV10-3 to TRBJ2-7; a possible D gene is TRBD1 (5 bases). Sequencing input: PBMCs. The CDR3 sequence is CAIRDTYEQYF. CDR3 bases: TGTGCCATCAGGGACACCTACGAGCAGTACTTC.